The 31 T cell receptor beta chains below were found in one sample sequenced in a study of blood T cell repertoires in COVID-19. This table comes from immunoSEQ multiplex PCR, and its TCRdb copy is limited to in-frame clones, with some not included. The profile covers about 74,000 clones, with approximately 80% appearing a single time and around 38% taken by the ten largest. Material: peripheral blood. These receptors all stem from an elderly man with acute or convalescent COVID-19.

This clone has more than one count but fewer than ten. The chain uses TRBV7-9 and TRBJ1-6, with D possibly being TRBD1 (5 bases). Germline CDR1 SEHNR, CDR2 FQNEAQ (reference sequence). The CDR3 runs 14 residues. V was trimmed by 3 bases and J by 9 bases, leaving 12 bases between them. The DNA for the CDR3 is TGTGCCAGCAGCTTCCCCGGGGGGAGTTCACCCCTCCACTTT. Translating it yields CASSFPGGSSPLHF.

V and J are TRBV2 and TRBJ1-4; perhaps TRBD1 as D (6 bases). Trimming took off 4 bases at V and 12 bases at J, with 30 bases between the two ends. This CDR3 spans 18 amino acids. Germline V CDR1 and CDR2: SNHLY, FYNNEI. The CDR3 here is CASSATSYLVRGAGELFF. The CDR3 DNA reads as TGTGCCAGCAGTGCCACCTCCTACCTGGTCCGGGGGGCTGGGGAACTGTTTTTT.

This clone was seen a few times. The chain employs TRBV6-5 and TRBJ1-6; 8 bases line up with TRBD1. CDR1 is MNHEY and CDR2 is SVGAGI in the germline V gene. With 4 bases clipped from V and 5 bases from J, the junction kept 4 bases outside the gene matches. The CDR3 sequence is 15 residues long. The DNA of the CDR3 is TGTGCCAGCAGTTTCAACAGGGGGAATAATTCACCCCTCCACTTT. Translated: CASSFNRGNNSPLHF.

The rearrangement uses TRBV7-9 and TRBJ2-4; a weak D match, TRBD1 (6 bases). Germline V gives CDR1 SEHNR, CDR2 FQNEAQ (reference sequence). V shed 2 bases and J shed 2 bases, with 10 bases lying between them. The CDR3 spans 15 residues. The CDR3 DNA reads TGTGCCAGCAGCTTAAGAGGGGACACCAAAAACATTCAGTACTTC. Protein product: CASSLRGDTKNIQYF. The variable domain in full, with the rest retrieved from reference TRBV7-9 and TRBJ2-4, is DTGVSQNPRHKITKRGQNVTFRCDPISEHNRLYWYRQTLGQGPEFLTYFQNEAQLEKSRLLSDRFSAERPKGSFSTLEIQRTEQGDSAMYLCASSLRGDTKNIQYFGAGTRLSVL.

In its sample, this clone was seen a few times. CDR3 nucleotide sequence: TGTGCCAGCAGTTGGACAGGCTATTACTCCTACGAGCAGTACTTC. Translating gives CASSWTGYYSYEQYF. This chain links TRBV6-2 or TRBV6-3 with TRBJ2-7; 7 positions match TRBD1. Germline trimming cut 4 bases from V and 0 bases from J; bases unmatched to any gene: 6. This CDR3 spans 15 amino acids. Germline CDR1 reads MNHEY; CDR2 reads SVGEGT.

The chain has TRBV5-1 and TRBJ2-6; unclear D gene. The V end was cut by 5 bases, the J end by 2 bases, with 5 bases between. This CDR3 region has 13 residues. Germline assignment: CDR1 SGHRS and CDR2 YFSETQ. CDR3 sequence: CASRFTGANVLTF. The CDR3 DNA follows: TGCGCCAGCAGGTTCACTGGGGCCAACGTCCTGACTTTC.

The chain combines TRBV27 with TRBJ1-1; D uncertain. The V end was cut by 7 bases, the J end by 10 bases, with 19 bases between. Germline CDR1 is MNHEY and CDR2 is SMNVEV (reference sequence). The CDR3 covers 13 residues. The CDR3 is CASTDIYSGLAFF. CDR3 nucleotides: TGTGCCAGCACCGATATATACTCCGGTCTAGCTTTCTTT.

The chain combines TRBV28 with TRBJ2-7; 8 nucleotides agree with TRBD1. The V and J ends lost 3 bases and 0 bases, in that order; junction bases with no gene match: 10. This CDR3 has 17 amino acids. In germline, CDR1 is MDHEN, CDR2 SYDVKM. The CDR3: CASSFELGQGSSYEQYF. The CDR3 DNA reads TGTGCCAGCAGTTTTGAACTTGGACAGGGAAGCTCCTACGAGCAGTACTTC.

The rearrangement uses TRBV30 and TRBJ1-3, with a weak D call TRBD1 (5 bases). V was clipped by 2 bases and J by 8 bases, with 10 bases between them. The length of the CDR3 is 12 residues. From germline, CDR1 is GTSNPN and CDR2 SVGIG (reference sequence). The CDR3 region has the DNA TGTGCCTGGAGTCGTCAGGGTGACACCATATATTTT. It translates to CAWSRQGDTIYF.

The chain combines TRBV19 with TRBJ1-3; TRBD1 might be the D (6 bases). This CDR3 has 16 amino acids. V was trimmed by 4 bases and J by 0 bases, leaving 13 bases between them. Germline V CDR1 and CDR2: LNHDA, SQIVND (reference sequence). CDR3 region: CASSKPGQSSGNTIYF. As DNA, the CDR3 is TGTGCCAGTAGTAAACCGGGACAAAGCTCTGGAAACACCATATATTTT.

The rearrangement joins TRBV21-1 to TRBJ1-2; TRBD1, the table's D call, lacks a check against the DNA. TRBV21-1 represents a pseudogene. The CDR3 sequence is 12 residues long. The CDR3 loop reads CASQTGGVGYTF. The CDR3, as DNA: TGTGCCAGCCAAACAGGGGGGGTTGGCTACACCTTC.

In its sample, this clone is medium-sized. The chain uses TRBV2 and TRBJ2-5; 7 nucleotides line up with TRBD1. The J segment lost 4 bases and the V segment lost 2 bases, leaving 16 bases of the junction unmatched. Germline values: CDR1 SNHLY, CDR2 FYNNEI. This CDR3 comprises 18 residues. This CDR3 is CASSESLRHPDRAETQYF. CDR3 coding DNA: TGTGCCAGCAGTGAATCCCTACGACACCCCGACAGGGCAGAGACCCAGTACTTC.

This chain joins TRBV15 and TRBJ1-2; the D is unclear. From germline, CDR1 is LNHNV and CDR2 YYDKDF (reference sequence). The CDR3 has 12 residues. V was clipped by 6 bases and J by 3 bases, with 8 bases between them. CDR3 coding DNA: TGTGCCACCAGTGAGGGCTACTATGGCTACACCTTC. Protein: CATSEGYYGYTF.

This clone was seen more than once but under ten times. This chain uses TRBV28 with TRBJ1-2; 7 bases are shared with TRBD1. The CDR3 covers 13 residues. J gave up 4 bases and V 6 bases, and 5 bases lay outside the gene matches. CDR1 MDHEN and CDR2 SYDVKM come from the germline V gene. CDR3 DNA: TGTGCCAGCAGCCCGGACAGGTTCTATGGCTACACCTTC. Protein product: CASSPDRFYGYTF.

This chain links TRBV28 with TRBJ2-6; D might be TRBD1 (6 bases). The CDR3 has 16 amino acids. The V end was cut by 3 bases, the J end by 1 base, with 10 bases between. Germline V gives CDR1 MDHEN, CDR2 SYDVKM. Here the CDR3 reads CASSFLTGSGANVLTF. The DNA of the CDR3 is TGTGCCAGCAGTTTCCTGACAGGATCTGGGGCCAACGTCCTGACTTTC.

V usage is TRBV15 and J usage is TRBJ2-7; no reliable D call. The CDR3 totals 13 residues. The germline V gene encodes CDR1 LNHNV and CDR2 YYDKDF (reference sequence). V was pared by 1 base and J by 4 bases, with 8 bases between. CDR3 in DNA: TGTGCCACCAGCAGAGGAGAAAATTACGAGCAGTACTTC. Residues: CATSRGENYEQYF.

The CDR3 here is CSVAETGYEQYF. The DNA of the CDR3 is TGCAGCGTTGCGGAGACAGGCTACGAGCAGTACTTC. The V and J genes are TRBV29-1 and TRBJ2-7, with a possible D match to TRBD1 (6 bases). With 4 bases removed from V and 3 bases from J, the gap between germline ends came to 10 bases. This CDR3 region has 12 residues. Germline CDR1 and CDR2: SQVTM and ANQGSEA.

The V call is TRBV28, the J call TRBJ1-1, with D uncertain. With 6 bases removed from V and 1 base from J, the gap between germline ends came to 15 bases. The CDR3 is 15 residues long. Germline V gene sequence: CDR1 MDHEN, CDR2 SYDVKM. The CDR3 region has the DNA TGTGCCAGCAGCCTTCACGCATCCGGGAACACTGAAGCTTTCTTT. It yields the protein CASSLHASGNTEAFF. Full variable domain (rest looked up from reference TRBV28 and TRBJ1-1): DVKVTQSSRYLVKRTGEKVFLECVQDMDHENMFWYRQDPGLGLRLIYFSYDVKMKEKGDIPEGYSVSREKKERFSLILESASTNQTSMYLCASSLHASGNTEAFFGQGTRLTVV.

The chain has TRBV5-4 and TRBJ1-5; no definite D call. Looked up from germline, CDR1 is SGHNT and CDR2 is YYREEE (reference sequence). This CDR3 comprises 13 residues. Between the trimmed V and J ends, which lost 3 bases and 1 base, there was a span of 5 bases. The CDR3 sequence is CASSSGSNQPQHF. The DNA for the CDR3 is TGTGCCAGCAGCTCGGGAAGCAATCAGCCCCAGCATTTT.

The chain is built from TRBV6-5 and TRBJ1-2; D is undetermined. Trimming left V 4 bases short and J 5 bases short, with 5 bases between. The CDR3 loop spans 11 amino acids. The germline gives CDR1 MNHEY, CDR2 SVGAGI. DNA of the CDR3: TGTGCCAGCAGTTCCGGTTATGGCTACACCTTC. The encoded protein is CASSSGYGYTF.

This chain uses TRBV19 with TRBJ1-6, with D uncertain. The V gene lost 2 bases and the J gene lost 4 bases, with 6 bases spanning the gap. The V gene's germline CDR1 is LNHDA and CDR2 SQIVND (reference sequence). This CDR3 comprises 14 residues. Here the CDR3 reads CASSIPVYNSPLHF. The CDR3 nucleotides read TGTGCCAGTAGTATACCGGTTTATAATTCACCCCTCCACTTT.

The chain carries TRBV3-1 (or the pseudogene TRBV3-2) and TRBJ2-7; D is ambiguous. Germline V lookup: CDR1 LGHDT, CDR2 YNNKEL (reference sequence). Trimming left V 1 base short and J 2 bases short, with 9 bases between. This CDR3 is 14 amino acids long. CDR3 DNA: TGTGCCAGCAGCCAAGTGATAGGAGCCTACGAGCAGTACTTC. This sequence encodes CASSQVIGAYEQYF.

The chain uses TRBV5-4 and TRBJ2-7; D remains ambiguous. Trimming shortened V by 1 base and J by 2 bases, and 7 bases separated the two germline ends. Germline values: CDR1 SGHNT, CDR2 YYREEE (reference sequence). The CDR3 length is 13 residues. Here the CDR3 DNA reads TGTGCCAGCAGCTTGAACACAGCCTACGAGCAGTACTTC. Its translation is CASSLNTAYEQYF.

This chain uses TRBV3-1 (or the pseudogene TRBV3-2) with TRBJ2-5, with 10 bases identical to TRBD2. Germline lookup yields CDR1 LGHDT and CDR2 YNNKEL (reference sequence). This CDR3 is 19 amino acids long. V trimming: 6 bases; J trimming: 4 bases; junction bases outside the gene matches: 20. CDR3 bases: TGTGCCAGCAGACACCACCGGGCTAGCGGGGGCCGTGGTGGAGAGACCCAGTACTTC. Its protein is CASRHHRASGGRGGETQYF.

This rearrangement joins TRBV6-2 or TRBV6-3 to TRBJ1-5, with D tentatively TRBD1 (6 bases). V lost 3 bases and J 4 bases, leaving 28 bases between the germline ends. This CDR3 comprises 20 residues. Germline CDR1 reads MNHEY; CDR2 reads SVGEGT. CDR3 sequence reads: CASSYIDRVGRGVRNQPQHF. The CDR3 DNA reads as TGTGCCAGCAGTTATATTGACCGGGTGGGCAGGGGAGTAAGAAATCAGCCCCAGCATTTT.

This clone has only a few counts. The V call is TRBV6-4, the J call TRBJ1-5; no firm D call. This CDR3 has 14 residues. Germline CDR1 MRHNA, CDR2 SNTAGT. V was pared by 4 bases and J by 0 bases, with 7 bases between. The CDR3 nucleotides are TGTGCCAGCAGTGCTGACTATAGCAATCAGCCCCAGCATTTT. Encoded protein: CASSADYSNQPQHF.

V is TRBV28 and J is TRBJ2-1, with unresolved D. The length of the CDR3 is 15 residues. V gave up 3 bases and J gave up 5 bases, with 14 bases separating them. CDR1 is MDHEN, CDR2 SYDVKM, per germline. The CDR3 here is CASSLGLTSDNEQFF. In DNA, the CDR3 is TGTGCCAGCAGTTTGGGTCTGACTTCTGACAATGAGCAGTTCTTC.

The rearrangement links TRBV5-1 to TRBJ2-2; the match to TRBD1 covers 9 bases. CDR3 size: 17 residues. Germline CDR1 and CDR2: SGHRS and YFSETQ. The ends lost 1 base at V and 0 bases at J; junction bases unmatched: 4. CDR3 in amino acids: CASSLLGQGTNTGELFF. Written as DNA, the CDR3 is TGCGCCAGCAGCTTGTTGGGACAGGGCACGAACACCGGGGAGCTGTTTTTT.

The chain employs TRBV7-5 and TRBJ2-3; the table names TRBD1, a call not compared with the DNA. TRBV7-5 is marked as a pseudogene. The CDR3 has 15 residues. Here the CDR3 reads CARTIQGSSTDTQYF. In DNA, the CDR3 is TGTGCCAGAACCATCCAGGGTTCTAGCACAGATACGCAGTATTTT.

The chain combines TRBV13 with TRBJ2-3, with 9 bases aligning to TRBD2. Germline CDR1 and CDR2: PRHDT and FYEKMQ (reference sequence). CDR3 length equals 14 residues. Trimming removed 1 base from V and 6 bases from J; junction bases left unmatched: 2. The CDR3 nucleotides read TGTGCCAGCAGCTTAGTAGCGGGAGACGATACGCAGTATTTT. Translated: CASSLVAGDDTQYF.

The chain recombines TRBV9 with TRBJ2-7, with 8 bases fitting TRBD1. The CDR3 extends over 13 amino acids. Germline lookup yields CDR1 SGDLS and CDR2 YYNGEE. Trimming took 4 bases from V and 4 from J; bases not matched to a gene: 4. CDR3 sequence reads: CASSPRQGYEQYF. The CDR3 coding sequence is TGTGCCAGCAGCCCCCGACAGGGGTACGAGCAGTACTTC.